The 7 T cell receptor beta chains presented below share a single source sample, sequenced in a study of T cell responses to AZD1222 COVID-19 vaccine. TCRdb's copy holds only in-frame clones and misses some; the assay was immunoSEQ multiplex PCR. The sample lists 93,000 or so clones, about 92% seen once, with about 4.8% in the top ten. The sample was peripheral blood, taken on day 0 of AZD1222 vaccination. These receptors all come from an adult in good health.

The rearrangement joins TRBV5-4 to TRBJ2-3, with D perhaps TRBD2 (5 bases). CDR1 and CDR2 (germline): SGHNT, YYREEE (reference sequence). CDR3 length: 16 amino acids. The ends were cut back, 2 bases at V and 6 bases at J, with 19 bases in the middle. The CDR3 loop reads CASSFISLAPTDTQYF. Here the CDR3 DNA reads TGTGCCAGCAGCTTCATTAGTCTAGCACCCACCGATACGCAGTATTTT.

The chain employs TRBV5-6 and TRBJ2-2; possible D gene TRBD1, 7 bases. The CDR3 consists of 18 residues. V lost 2 bases and J lost 0, with 17 bases in between. From germline, CDR1 is SGHDT and CDR2 YYEEEE. CDR3 sequence (DNA): TGTGCCAGCAGCTTTCCCAGGGGGGCCATAACGAACACCGGGGAGCTGTTTTTT. It codes for CASSFPRGAITNTGELFF.

This chain links TRBV27 with TRBJ1-3, with a possible D match to TRBD1 (5 bases). V was trimmed by 0 bases and J by 8 bases, leaving 8 bases between them. The CDR3 spans 13 residues. CDR1 MNHEY and CDR2 SMNVEV come from the germline V gene (reference sequence). CDR3 protein: CASSLSRGDTIYF. In DNA, the CDR3 is TGTGCCAGCAGTTTATCCAGAGGGGACACCATATATTTT.

This clone was recorded once. V is TRBV7-9 and J is TRBJ2-1; 7 bases are a match to TRBD2. This CDR3 has 16 residues. The trim removed 7 bases at V and 3 bases at J, leaving 12 bases unmatched. Germline V gives CDR1 SEHNR, CDR2 FQNEAQ (reference sequence). DNA of the CDR3: TGTGCCAGCATGCCCTCGACAGCGGGAAACTACAATGAGCAGTTCTTC. Translation: CASMPSTAGNYNEQFF.

This rearrangement joins TRBV2 to TRBJ2-5; D is undetermined. This CDR3 region has 13 residues. Germline-derived CDR1 and CDR2 are SNHLY and FYNNEI. Trimming took off 2 bases at V and 5 bases at J, with 9 bases between the two ends. The CDR3 protein is CASSETSLETQYF. In nucleotides, the CDR3 is TGTGCCAGCAGTGAAACGAGCCTGGAGACCCAGTACTTC.

The rearrangement joins TRBV19 to TRBJ1-5; D is unclear. The CDR3 has 15 residues. Trimming pared 5 bases from V and 0 bases from J, leaving 11 bases between. CDR1 and CDR2 from the germline V gene are LNHDA and SQIVND (reference sequence). Here the CDR3 reads CASSWSLYSNQPQHF. CDR3 bases: TGTGCCAGTAGTTGGAGTTTGTATAGCAATCAGCCCCAGCATTTT.

V is TRBV3-1 (or the pseudogene TRBV3-2) and J is TRBJ2-1, with 7 positions matching TRBD2. V was clipped by 2 bases and J by 3 bases; unmatched bases: 7. CDR3 size: 16 residues. The germline CDR1 and CDR2 sequences are LGHDT and YNNKEL (reference sequence). The CDR3 sequence: CASSQKAGILYNEQFF. The CDR3 bases are TGTGCCAGCAGCCAAAAAGCGGGGATCCTCTACAATGAGCAGTTCTTC.